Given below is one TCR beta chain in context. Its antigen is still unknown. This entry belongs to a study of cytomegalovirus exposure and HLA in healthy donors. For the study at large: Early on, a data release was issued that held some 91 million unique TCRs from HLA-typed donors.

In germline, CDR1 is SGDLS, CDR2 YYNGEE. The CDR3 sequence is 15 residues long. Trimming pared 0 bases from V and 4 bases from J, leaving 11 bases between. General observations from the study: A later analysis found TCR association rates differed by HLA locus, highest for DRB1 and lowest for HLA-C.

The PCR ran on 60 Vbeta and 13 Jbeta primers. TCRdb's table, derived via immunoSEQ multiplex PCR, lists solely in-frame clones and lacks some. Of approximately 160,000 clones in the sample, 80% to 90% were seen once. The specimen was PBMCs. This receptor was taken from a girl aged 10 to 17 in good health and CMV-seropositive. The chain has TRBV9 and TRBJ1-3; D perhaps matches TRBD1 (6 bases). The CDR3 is CASSVEGGQGNTIYF. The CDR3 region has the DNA TGTGCCAGCAGCGTAGAGGGGGGGCAAGGAAACACCATATATTTT.